This paragraph covers one T cell receptor beta chain sequence. V was trimmed by 3 bases and J by 3 bases, leaving 12 bases between them. Germline V gives CDR1 SGDLS, CDR2 YYNGEE. This CDR3 comprises 14 residues. This specimen belongs to a study of blood T cell repertoires in COVID-19. About the study: The cDNA or gDNA used as material had been derived from T cells, B-cell-depleted T cells, or PBMCs.

Individuals aged roughly 18 to 95 years were recruited from around 22 US areas. Donors in Cohort 3 who had recovered were those with two negative PCRs, healthcare professional clearance, or resolution of their symptoms. Original processing notes: For nucleated cells, counts were estimated from reference gene primer amplification. Produced via immunoSEQ multiplex PCR; TCRdb's table is partial and in-frame only. The DNA was the basis for D and trimming; V, J and clone size are from that table. This sample has about 440,000 clones; about nine tenths occur once, and the top ten carry about 0.57%. Sequencing was done on a sample of PBMCs or T cells enriched from blood (not recorded which). The chain couples TRBV9 to TRBJ1-1, with TRBD1 as a possible D gene (6 bases). The clonotype originates from a man between 18 and 29 years old who had recovered from COVID-19. CDR3 region: CASSGKGVDTEAFF. CDR3 bases: TGTGCCAGCAGCGGCAAGGGGGTGGACACTGAAGCTTTCTTT.